The 22 T cell receptor beta chains reported below all come from one sample, sequenced in a study of T cell changes during pregnancy in multiple sclerosis. Clones were read by immunoSEQ multiplex PCR, and TCRdb kept only the in-frame ones, dropping some. The sample carries tens of thousands of clones, 90% to 95% recorded once. The sequencing here drew on peripheral blood, taken after pregnancy. The source of these receptors is a female donor with multiple sclerosis, enrolled in a pregnancy study.

The genes are TRBV13 and TRBJ2-1; 8 bases map to TRBD1. J gave up 2 bases and V 5 bases, and 5 bases lay outside the gene matches. The CDR3 loop spans 15 amino acids. Germline V CDR1 and CDR2: PRHDT, FYEKMQ (reference sequence). The CDR3 is CASSLGQGPYNEQFF. The CDR3 coding sequence is TGTGCCAGCAGCCTCGGACAGGGCCCCTACAATGAGCAGTTCTTC.

The CDR3 DNA reads as TGTGCCATCAGTGAGTCGGGGGACAGTACAGATACGCAGTATTTT. It translates to CAISESGDSTDTQYF. The rearrangement links TRBV10-3 to TRBJ2-3, with 7 bases aligning to TRBD1. Trimming cost V 0 bases and J 3 bases; bases outside gene matches: 3. This CDR3 spans 15 amino acids. CDR1 and CDR2 (germline): ENHRY, SYGVKD.

The genes are TRBV4-2 and TRBJ2-7, with TRBD1 matching over 10 bases. The CDR3 has 17 residues. Germline loops: CDR1 LGHNA, CDR2 YNFKEQ. The V segment lost 4 bases and the J segment 1 base; nucleotides outside the gene matches: 10. Here the CDR3 DNA reads TGTGCCAGCAGCCGAGATTTAGGGACAGGGGCTTCCTACGAGCAGTACTTC. It yields the protein CASSRDLGTGASYEQYF.

This chain links TRBV5-1 with TRBJ1-5, with a possible D match to TRBD1 (6 bases). Trimming stripped 5 bases from V and 5 bases from J, with 17 bases between. Germline V lookup: CDR1 SGHRS, CDR2 YFSETQ. The CDR3 is made up of 15 amino acids. The CDR3 bases are TGCGCCAGCAGGCAGGACCCAGGGGCATATCAGCCCCAGCATTTT. Encoded protein: CASRQDPGAYQPQHF.

As concerns this clone: The missing conserved phenylalanine or tryptophan at the end of this CDR3 makes a read error likely. The DNA is left out, because the CDR3 cannot be placed on it with certainty; the CDR3 is given as TCRdb lists it. This CDR3 is CSARGGDTFLS. The gene calls are TRBV20-1 and TRBJ2-7; the listed D gene, TRBD1, was not tested against the DNA. Per the germline V gene, CDR1 is DFQATT and CDR2 is SNEGSKA (reference sequence). The CDR3 numbers 11 amino acids, ends counted.

The gene calls are TRBV5-1 and TRBJ2-7; D ambiguous. From germline, CDR1 is SGHRS and CDR2 YFSETQ. The CDR3 length is 13 residues. Trimming took 5 bases from V and 2 from J, leaving 11 bases between them. The CDR3 DNA sequence: TGCGCCAGCAGGAAAGTTAGTACCTACGAGCAGTACTTC. Protein sequence: CASRKVSTYEQYF.

This chain joins TRBV28 and TRBJ1-1, with a weak D call TRBD1 (6 bases). This CDR3 spans 17 amino acids. Per germline, CDR1 MDHEN and CDR2 SYDVKM. Trimming shortened V by 2 bases and J by 2 bases, and 18 bases separated the two germline ends. CDR3 coding DNA: TGTGCCAGCAGTTTACGTCCAGGGGCGGGGGATAACACTGAAGCTTTCTTT. It is translated as CASSLRPGAGDNTEAFF.

The chain couples TRBV4-3 to TRBJ2-1; 9 bases are shared with TRBD2. The CDR3 covers 18 residues. The V gene end was trimmed by 0 bases and the J gene end by 6 bases; junction bases not matched to a gene: 12. Germline CDR1 is LGHNA and CDR2 is YSLEER. The DNA for the CDR3 is TGCGCCAGCAGCCAAGATAGATCTCAAGCGGGAGGATCCAATGAGCAGTTCTTC. The encoded protein is CASSQDRSQAGGSNEQFF.

The chain employs TRBV5-5 and TRBJ2-7, with TRBD2 identical over 10 bases. Germline trimming cut 2 bases from V and 4 bases from J; bases unmatched to any gene: 15. Germline V gene sequence: CDR1 SGHKS, CDR2 YYEKEE (reference sequence). The CDR3 consists of 18 residues. The CDR3 reads CASSFYESSGRNGYEQYF. Here the CDR3 DNA reads TGTGCCAGCAGCTTCTACGAGTCTAGCGGGAGAAACGGTTACGAGCAGTACTTC. The variable domain in full, completed from reference TRBV5-5 and TRBJ2-7, reads DAGVTQSPTHLIKTRGQQVTLRCSPISGHKSVSWYQQVLGQGPQFIFQYYEKEERGRGNFPDRFSARQFPNYSSELNVNALLLGDSALYLCASSFYESSGRNGYEQYFGPGTRLTVT.

This clone showed up just once. The chain's CDR3 is CASSFGTGATDTQYF. The CDR3 nucleotides are TGTGCCAGCAGCTTCGGGACAGGGGCAACAGATACGCAGTATTTT. The gene calls are TRBV11-2 and TRBJ2-3, with TRBD1 matching 10 bases. This CDR3 has 15 residues. V was pared by 3 bases and J by 3 bases, with 3 bases of the junction left unmatched. Germline V gene data show CDR1 as SGHAT and CDR2 as FQNNGV.

The chain joins TRBV18 to TRBJ2-7, with 7 nucleotides matching TRBD1. V gave up 3 bases and J gave up 2 bases; unmatched junction bases: 4. The germline V gene has CDR1 KGHSH and CDR2 LQKENI. This CDR3 is built from 14 residues. The DNA of the CDR3 is TGTGCCAGCTCACCGGGGACAGCTACCTACGAGCAGTACTTC. The encoded protein is CASSPGTATYEQYF.

The V call is TRBV19, the J call TRBJ2-1; 7 nucleotides align to TRBD2. CDR1 and CDR2 from the germline V gene are LNHDA and SQIVND (reference sequence). This CDR3 has 15 residues. V shed 8 bases, J shed 0 bases, and the junction held 7 bases outside the gene matches. This chain's CDR3 is CASAGTISSYNEQFF. CDR3 bases: TGTGCCAGTGCCGGGACTATCAGCTCCTACAATGAGCAGTTCTTC.

V usage is TRBV15 and J usage is TRBJ2-5, with D hard to call. The CDR3 spans 20 residues. V lost 0 bases and J lost 5, with 28 bases in between. Per the germline V gene, CDR1 is LNHNV and CDR2 is YYDKDF (reference sequence). This CDR3 reads CATSRDPPPHVLVAYETQYF. The CDR3 nucleotides are TGTGCCACCAGCAGAGATCCCCCCCCACACGTGTTGGTAGCCTACGAGACCCAGTACTTC.

The chain uses TRBV6-5 and TRBJ1-4, with TRBD1 matching over 9 bases. This CDR3 has 15 amino acids. CDR1 is MNHEY, CDR2 SVGAGI, per germline. With 0 bases clipped from V and 8 bases from J, the junction kept 4 bases outside the gene matches. The CDR3, as DNA: TGTGCCAGCAGTTACTCGGGACAGGGAAGGGAAAAACTGTTTTTT. It specifies CASSYSGQGREKLFF.

The CDR3 spells CASSLGISGTYIYEQYF. The CDR3 coding sequence is TGTGCCAGCAGTTTGGGAATTAGCGGGACTTATATATACGAGCAGTACTTC. The rearrangement links TRBV28 to TRBJ2-7, with TRBD2 matching over 8 bases. CDR1 is MDHEN and CDR2 is SYDVKM in the germline V gene. The junction had 14 bases not matched to a gene; V was cut back by 3 bases and J by 4 bases. This CDR3 has 17 amino acids. The whole variable domain, remainder taken from reference TRBV28 and TRBJ2-7, is DVKVTQSSRYLVKRTGEKVFLECVQDMDHENMFWYRQDPGLGLRLIYFSYDVKMKEKGDIPEGYSVSREKKERFSLILESASTNQTSMYLCASSLGISGTYIYEQYFGPGTRLTVT.

This chain connects TRBV19 to TRBJ1-5; D is possibly TRBD1 (5 bases). Germline CDR1 and CDR2: LNHDA and SQIVND (reference sequence). This CDR3 is 14 amino acids long. Trimming took off 1 base at V and 5 bases at J, with 9 bases between the two ends. CDR3 residues: CASSIGQNDQPQHF. As DNA, the CDR3 is TGTGCCAGTAGTATAGGACAGAACGATCAGCCCCAGCATTTT.

The V and J genes are TRBV6-1 and TRBJ2-2, with D perhaps TRBD2 (6 bases). The CDR3 has 17 residues. Germline-derived CDR1 and CDR2 are MNHNS and SASEGT. Deletions cut 0 bases from V and 6 bases from J, with 17 bases between. The CDR3 DNA reads TGTGCCAGCAGTGAAGCGCGGGGCACTGCTAGCGCCGGGGAGCTGTTTTTT. It translates to CASSEARGTASAGELFF.

The J gene is TRBJ1-1, the V gene TRBV5-6, with 7 bases aligning to TRBD1. This CDR3 region has 16 residues. With V trimmed by 1 base and J by 1 base, 7 bases remained unmatched. Germline CDR1 SGHDT, CDR2 YYEEEE. CDR3 in DNA: TGTGCCAGCAGCTTGAGTGACAGGGATTCGAACACTGAAGCTTTCTTT. It translates to CASSLSDRDSNTEAFF.

CDR3 in DNA: TGTGCCAGTAGTATTAGCGGGGTATATAGCAATCAGCCCCAGCATTTT. This encodes CASSISGVYSNQPQHF. The chain joins TRBV19 to TRBJ1-5; D remains ambiguous. Germline CDR1 is LNHDA and CDR2 is SQIVND (reference sequence). The ends were cut back, 3 bases at V and 0 bases at J, with 12 bases in the middle. The CDR3 has 16 amino acids. Based on the CDR3 plus reference TRBV19 and TRBJ1-5, the full variable domain is DGGITQSPKYLFRKEGQNVTLSCEQNLNHDAMYWYRQDPGQGLRLIYYSQIVNDFQKGDIAEGYSVSREKKESFPLTVTSAQKNPTAFYLCASSISGVYSNQPQHFGDGTRLSIL.

This clone was counted a few times. This chain joins TRBV29-1 and TRBJ1-1; 7 bases line up with TRBD1. The CDR3 loop spans 12 amino acids. V lost 7 bases and J lost 1; bases outside the gene matches: 3. CDR1 is SQVTM, CDR2 ANQGSEA, per germline. CDR3 nucleotide sequence: TGCAGCGGCAACAGGGGGAACACTGAAGCTTTCTTT. Its translation is CSGNRGNTEAFF.

J is TRBJ2-7 and V is TRBV29-1, with TRBD2 as a possible D gene (6 bases). The CDR3 has 12 residues. Between the trimmed V and J ends, which lost 6 bases and 7 bases, there was a span of 16 bases. Germline V gene data show CDR1 as SQVTM and CDR2 as ANQGSEA. The CDR3 protein is CSVESGGREQYF. The CDR3 DNA reads as TGCAGCGTCGAGTCCGGGGGACGGGAGCAGTACTTC.

CDR3 protein: CASSPGSQETQYF. CDR3 in DNA: TGTGCCAGCTCACCCGGGTCCCAGGAGACCCAGTACTTC. V gene TRBV18 combines with J gene TRBJ2-5, with no clear D. The CDR3 consists of 13 residues. V lost 3 bases and J 5 bases, leaving 10 bases between the germline ends. Germline V CDR1 and CDR2: KGHSH, LQKENI. Filled out from reference TRBV18 and TRBJ2-5, the complete variable domain reads NAGVMQNPRHLVRRRGQEARLRCSPMKGHSHVYWYRQLPEEGLKFMVYLQKENIIDESGMPKERFSAEFPKEGPSILRIQQVVRGDSAAYFCASSPGSQETQYFGPGTRLLVL.